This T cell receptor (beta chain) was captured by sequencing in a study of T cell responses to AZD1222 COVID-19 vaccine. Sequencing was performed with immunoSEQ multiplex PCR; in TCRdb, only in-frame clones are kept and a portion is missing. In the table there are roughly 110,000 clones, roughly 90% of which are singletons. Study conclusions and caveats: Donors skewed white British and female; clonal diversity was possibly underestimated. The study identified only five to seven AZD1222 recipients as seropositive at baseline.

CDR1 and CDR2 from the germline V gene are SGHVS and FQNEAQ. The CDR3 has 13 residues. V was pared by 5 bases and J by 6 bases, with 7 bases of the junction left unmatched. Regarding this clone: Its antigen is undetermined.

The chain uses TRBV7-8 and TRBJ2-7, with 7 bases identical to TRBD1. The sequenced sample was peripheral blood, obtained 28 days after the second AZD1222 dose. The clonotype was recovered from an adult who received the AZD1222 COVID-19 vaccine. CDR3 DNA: TGTGCCAGCAGCCAACCAGACAGGGTCGAGCAGTACTTC. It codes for CASSQPDRVEQYF.